Sequencing of this T cell receptor (beta chain) was carried out in a study of T-cell reconstitution after alpha-beta-depleted transplantation in children. Turning to this clonotype: Its antigen is still unknown.

A TCRbeta library incorporating unique molecular identifiers was prepared. TCRdb re-analysed the PCR reads in MiXCR, keeping a single row per CDR3 protein. The data contain hundreds of thousands of distinct CDR3 sequences, more than 20% of them singletons. Trimming pared 0 bases from V and 7 bases from J, leaving 14 bases between. Germline CDR1 SGDLS, CDR2 YYNGEE. CDR3 size: 14 residues. General observations from the study: Fresh T-cell production supplied most of the T-cell counts and diversity seen one year after transplant. Two months or so post-transplant, alpha-beta T cells reportedly derived from several hundred expanded graft clones. At day 60, the high TCRbeta diversity found in some patients originated from recipient T cells and thymic progenitors that had survived.

The sample here was PBMCs, mostly from graft donor cells, taken 360 days after TCRalphabeta/CD19-depleted stem cell transplant. The V and J genes are TRBV9 and TRBJ2-7; possibly TRBD1 for D (5 bases). The origin of this receptor is a boy in the first two years of life who had a stem cell transplant for acute myeloid leukemia, so the T cells may come from the graft donor. The CDR3 bases are TGTGCCAGCAGCGTAGCTCTATTTTCAGGGGAGCAGTACTTC. It is translated as CASSVALFSGEQYF. Drawing the rest from reference TRBV9 and TRBJ2-7, the complete variable domain is DSGVTQTPKHLITATGQRVTLRCSPRSGDLSVYWYQQSLDQGLQFLIQYYNGEERAKGNILERFSAQQFPDLHSELNLSSLELGDSALYFCASSVALFSGEQYFGPGTRLTVT.